The rows below give T cell receptor beta chains drawn from one sample of a study of T cell changes during pregnancy in multiple sclerosis. Only in-frame clones appear in the TCRdb table, and some are missing; sequencing was by immunoSEQ multiplex PCR. The sample carries approximately 59,000 clones, 91% recorded once. The input for sequencing was peripheral blood, taken in the third trimester of pregnancy. Source of these receptors: a female donor in good health, enrolled as a control in a pregnancy study. Both conserved end residues are part of each CDR3. The D gene is left open where the match is weak. Not all rows give a size; the values are once, few, many and, for expanded clones, a class.

abundance	d_gene	v_gene	j_gene	CDR3nt	CDR3aa
-	TRBD2	TRBV12-5	TRBJ2-5	TGTGCTAGTGGTTTAGGACTAGAGCAAGAGACCCAGTACTTC	CASGLGLEQETQYF
-	-	TRBV27	TRBJ1-1	TGTGCCAGCAGTTTGAGAGGGGGGGTGAACACTGAAGCTTTCTTT	CASSLRGGVNTEAFF
-	-	TRBV2	TRBJ2-2	TGTGCCAGCACCTCTGGGACAGGGGAGCTGTTTTTT	CASTSGTGELFF
-	TRBD1	TRBV18	TRBJ1-4	TGTGCCAGCTCACCGCCGGACAGGAGGTCGAATAAGGAACTGTTTTTT	CASSPPDRRSNKELFF
few	-	TRBV2	TRBJ1-1	TGTGCCAGCACCCGGGACACTAACACTGAAGCTTTCTTT	CASTRDTNTEAFF
-	-	TRBV7-9	TRBJ1-4	TGTGCCAGCAGCTTACCCGGGACATGGGAAAAACTGTTTTTT	CASSLPGTWEKLFF
-	TRBD1	TRBV4-2	TRBJ2-7	TGTGCCAGCAGCCGAAAGACAGGGGGCCCAGCCTACGAGCAGTACTTC	CASSRKTGGPAYEQYF
-	-	TRBV15	TRBJ1-6	TGTGCCACCAGCAGAGAGGGGCCGGGTGGATCACCCCTCCACTTT	CATSREGPGGSPLHF
-	-	TRBV7-9	TRBJ2-2	TGTGCCAGCAGCTCCCGACAGAGTACGAACACCGGGGAGCTGTTTTTT	CASSSRQSTNTGELFF
-	-	TRBV11-3	TRBJ1-1	TGTGCCAGCAGCTTGAGGACGGGAAACACTGAAGCTTTCTTT	CASSLRTGNTEAFF
-	-	TRBV6-7	TRBJ2-3	TGTGCCAGCAGTTACCTGGACCGGACTTGGGCAGATACGCAGTATTTT	CASSYLDRTWADTQYF
-	-	TRBV19	TRBJ1-1	TGTGCCAGTAGCAGCGTCGGTTCCCAAGCTTTCTTT	CASSSVGSQAFF
-	-	TRBV7-7	TRBJ1-6	TGTGCTAGCAGCTTAGAGACGGCGGAATGCTCCTATAATTCACCCCTCCACTTT	CASSLETAECSYNSPLHF
-	-	TRBV4-3	TRBJ2-5	TGCGCCAGCAGCCAAGGGACTTCGGACGAGACCCAGTACTTC	CASSQGTSDETQYF
-	-	TRBV7-8	TRBJ2-7	TGTGCCAGTTCCCGCGGGGAGGCCTACGAGCAGTACTTC	CASSRGEAYEQYF
few	TRBD2	TRBV7-9	TRBJ2-7	TGTGCCAGCAGCTCACCTGGGACTAGGGACTACGAGCAGTACTTC	CASSSPGTRDYEQYF
once	-	TRBV9	TRBJ1-5	TGTGCCAGCAGCGAGGGTGACAGTCAGCCCCAGCATTTT	CASSEGDSQPQHF
-	-	TRBV9	TRBJ1-1	TGTGCCAGCAGCGGAAGGAGGCCTTCAGGCACTGAAGCTTTCTTT	CASSGRRPSGTEAFF
-	TRBD1	TRBV19	TRBJ1-2	TGTGCCAGTAGTACCACTACGACAGGGCCAAAAGGAGACACCTTC	CASSTTTTGPKGDTF
-	TRBD2	TRBV5-4	TRBJ2-7	TGTGCCAGCAGCTTGGAAAGCGGGGGGGCTTACGAGCAGTACTTC	CASSLESGGAYEQYF
-	TRBD1	TRBV14	TRBJ1-2	TGTGCCAGCAGCCAAGGTCGGGGGACAGCTAACTATGGCTACACCTTC	CASSQGRGTANYGYTF
-	TRBD1	TRBV7-2	TRBJ1-2	TGTGCCAGCAGCTTAGACGCAGGGGGTAATATCTACACCTTC	CASSLDAGGNIYTF
-	TRBD1	TRBV5-1	TRBJ1-1	TGCGCCAGCAGCCAGCCCGGGACAGATAGAAACACTGAAGCTTTCTTT	CASSQPGTDRNTEAFF
-	-	TRBV28	TRBJ1-5	TGTGCCAGCAGTAAGTCAGTTGAGGATCAGCCCCAGCATTTT	CASSKSVEDQPQHF
-	-	TRBV29-1	TRBJ2-7	TGCAGCGTTGAAACGCCAGGAAGCTCCTACGAGCAGTACTTC	CSVETPGSSYEQYF
-	TRBD1	TRBV18	TRBJ2-3	TGTGCCAGCTCATCACAGGGGGCCGAAGATACGCAGTATTTT	CASSSQGAEDTQYF
-	TRBD1	TRBV6-6	TRBJ1-6	TGTGCCAGCAGGACAGGGGGTCTTTCACCCCTCCACTTT	CASRTGGLSPLHF
-	TRBD2	TRBV19	TRBJ2-5	TGTGCCAGTAGTGTCGGACTAGCGGTACAAGAGACCCAGTACTTC	CASSVGLAVQETQYF
-	-	TRBV4-1	TRBJ2-6	TGCGCCAGCAGCCAAGGAGTCTCTGGGGCCAACGTCCTGACTTTC	CASSQGVSGANVLTF
-	-	TRBV7-9	TRBJ1-1	TGTGCCAGCAGTTCAGGGAGGACTATGAACACTGAAGCTTTCTTT	CASSSGRTMNTEAFF
-	-	TRBV30	TRBJ1-5	TGTGCCTGGAGTGCCGGGGGTGGACAGCCCCAGCATTTT	CAWSAGGGQPQHF
-	-	TRBV11-1	TRBJ1-1	TGTGCCAGCAGCAGACAGTCTAACACTGAAGCTTTCTTT	CASSRQSNTEAFF
-	TRBD2	TRBV6-4	TRBJ2-1	TGTGCCAGCAGTCCCACGGGACTAGCGGACGTAAATGAGCAGTTCTTC	CASSPTGLADVNEQFF
-	TRBD1	TRBV19	TRBJ1-1	TGTGCCAGTAGTACAAACAGGGGCGCGCACACTGAAGCTTTCTTT	CASSTNRGAHTEAFF
-	TRBD1	TRBV11-3	TRBJ1-3	TGTGCCAGCAGCTTGCAGGGGGCTGGAAACACCATATATTTT	CASSLQGAGNTIYF
-	-	TRBV9	TRBJ1-1	TGTGCCAGCAGCGTAACCCCCCGGAGGGACACTGAAGCTTTCTTT	CASSVTPRRDTEAFF
-	TRBD1	TRBV2	TRBJ2-5	TGTGCCAGCAGCGGACAGGGGAATATTCAAGAGACCCAGTACTTC	CASSGQGNIQETQYF
-	TRBD1	TRBV5-1	TRBJ2-7	TGCGCCAGCAGCTTAGGACAGGGGAGGCCCTACGAGCAGTACTTC	CASSLGQGRPYEQYF
-	TRBD1	TRBV5-1	TRBJ1-6	TGCGCCAGCAGCTTCTCTCCGGGACAGGATCTGAATTCACCCCTCCACTTT	CASSFSPGQDLNSPLHF
-	-	TRBV6-5	TRBJ2-5	TGTGCCAGCAGTTTCCTTGAAGAGACCCAGTACTTC	CASSFLEETQYF
-	-	TRBV5-5	TRBJ1-3	TGTGCCAGCAGCCCCCCCCCAGGGGCTGCTGGAAACACCATATATTTT	CASSPPPGAAGNTIYF
-	-	TRBV5-6	TRBJ2-1	TGTGCCAGCAGCCCCGCCTCCAGGGGGGAATATGAGCAGTTCTTC	CASSPASRGEYEQFF
-	-	TRBV2	TRBJ1-3	TGTGCCAGTTCGGTGCGAAGCTCTGGAAACACCATATATTTT	CASSVRSSGNTIYF
once	TRBD2	TRBV4-2	TRBJ2-1	TGTGCCAGCAGCCAAGAGGGAGCGGGGGACCTATTTTACAATGAGCAGTTCTTC	CASSQEGAGDLFYNEQFF
-	-	TRBV18	TRBJ2-7	TGTGCCAGCTCACCGATAGAGTCCTACGAGCAGTACTTC	CASSPIESYEQYF